The following is a T cell receptor (beta chain) sequence with its context. Methods used by the authors: By means of reference gene primer amplification, nucleated cell counts were estimated. Profiled with immunoSEQ multiplex PCR; TCRdb holds only in-frame clones, not every one. V and J calls and clone size are given by that table; D and trimming were obtained from the DNA. The sample shows some 89,000 clones, approximately 80% of them seen only once. Trimming shortened V by 2 bases and J by 2 bases, and 5 bases separated the two germline ends. Looked up from germline, CDR1 is MGHDK and CDR2 is SYGVNS. This CDR3 has 13 amino acids. This sample stems from a study of blood T cell repertoires in COVID-19. Study-wide context: Acute-phase and convalescent COVID-19 samples originated in the United States, Italy and Spain. PBMCs, B-cell-depleted T cells, or T cells were the source of the cDNA or gDNA that made up the material.

This TCR derives from a man between 65 and 85 years old with acute or convalescent COVID-19. The specimen was peripheral blood. V is TRBV25-1 and J is TRBJ2-3, with a tentative D call TRBD1 (5 bases). CDR3 sequence: CASSEGATDTQYF. In nucleotides, the CDR3 is TGTGCCAGCAGTGAAGGGGCCACAGATACGCAGTATTTT.